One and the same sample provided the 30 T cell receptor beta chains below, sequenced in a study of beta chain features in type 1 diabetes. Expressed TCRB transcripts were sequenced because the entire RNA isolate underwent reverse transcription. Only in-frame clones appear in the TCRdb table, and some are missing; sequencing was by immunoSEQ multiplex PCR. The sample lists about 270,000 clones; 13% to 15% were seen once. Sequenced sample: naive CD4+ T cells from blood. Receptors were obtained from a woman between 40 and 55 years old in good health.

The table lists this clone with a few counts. CDR3 sequence: CATALLSSYNSPLHF. In DNA form, the CDR3 reads TGTGCCACCGCGCTCCTGAGCTCCTATAATTCACCCCTCCACTTT. The chain couples TRBV6-5 to TRBJ1-6, with D hard to call. Trimming took 10 bases from V and 0 from J, leaving 13 bases between them. There are 15 residues in the CDR3. Germline V gene data show CDR1 as MNHEY and CDR2 as SVGAGI.

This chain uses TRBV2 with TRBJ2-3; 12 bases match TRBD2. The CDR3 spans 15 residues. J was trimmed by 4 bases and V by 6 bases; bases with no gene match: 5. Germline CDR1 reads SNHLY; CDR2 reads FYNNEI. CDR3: CASRKGLAGSDTQYF. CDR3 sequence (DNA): TGTGCCAGCAGGAAAGGACTAGCGGGGTCAGATACGCAGTATTTT.

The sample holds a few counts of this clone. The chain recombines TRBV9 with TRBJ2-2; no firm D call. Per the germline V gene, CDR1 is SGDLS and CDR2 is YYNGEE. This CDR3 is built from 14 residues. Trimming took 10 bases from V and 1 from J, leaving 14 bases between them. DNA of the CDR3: TGTGCCCGACCAACGGCGGAGAACACCGGGGAGCTGTTTTTT. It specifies CARPTAENTGELFF.

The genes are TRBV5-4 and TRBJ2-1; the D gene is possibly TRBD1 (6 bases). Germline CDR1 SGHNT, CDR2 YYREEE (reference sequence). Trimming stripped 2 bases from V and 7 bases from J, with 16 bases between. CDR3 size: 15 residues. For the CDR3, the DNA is TGTGCCAGCAGCTTACGAACAGGGTCGAATAATGAGCAGTTCTTC. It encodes CASSLRTGSNNEQFF.

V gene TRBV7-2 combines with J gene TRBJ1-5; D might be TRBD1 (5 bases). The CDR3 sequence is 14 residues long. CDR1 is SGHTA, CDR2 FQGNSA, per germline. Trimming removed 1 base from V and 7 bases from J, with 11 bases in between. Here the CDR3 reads CASSLERGAQPQHF. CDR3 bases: TGTGCCAGCAGCTTAGAAAGGGGCGCCCAGCCCCAGCATTTT. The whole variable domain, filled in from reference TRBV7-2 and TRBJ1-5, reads GAGVSQSPSNKVTEKGKDVELRCDPISGHTALYWYRQSLGQGLEFLIYFQGNSAPDKSGLPSDRFSAERTGGSVSTLTIQRTQQEDSAVYLCASSLERGAQPQHFGDGTRLSIL.

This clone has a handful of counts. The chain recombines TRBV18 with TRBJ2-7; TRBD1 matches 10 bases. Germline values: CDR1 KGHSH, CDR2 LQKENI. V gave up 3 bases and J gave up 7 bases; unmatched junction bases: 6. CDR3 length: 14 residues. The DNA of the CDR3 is TGTGCCAGCTCACCCGGGACAGGGGTCTATGAGCAGTACTTC. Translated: CASSPGTGVYEQYF.

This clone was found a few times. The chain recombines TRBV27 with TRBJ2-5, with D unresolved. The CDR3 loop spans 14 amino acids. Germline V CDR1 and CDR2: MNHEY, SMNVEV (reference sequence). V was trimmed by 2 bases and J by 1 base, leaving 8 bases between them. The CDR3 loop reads CASSLVSGQETQYF. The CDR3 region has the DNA TGTGCCAGCAGTTTAGTGAGTGGCCAAGAGACCCAGTACTTC.

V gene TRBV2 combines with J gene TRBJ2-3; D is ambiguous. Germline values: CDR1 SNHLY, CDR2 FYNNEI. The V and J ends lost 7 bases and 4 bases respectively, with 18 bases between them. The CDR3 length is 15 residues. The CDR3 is CASKSSPRVADTQYF. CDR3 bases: TGTGCCAGCAAGAGTAGCCCCAGAGTCGCAGATACGCAGTATTTT.

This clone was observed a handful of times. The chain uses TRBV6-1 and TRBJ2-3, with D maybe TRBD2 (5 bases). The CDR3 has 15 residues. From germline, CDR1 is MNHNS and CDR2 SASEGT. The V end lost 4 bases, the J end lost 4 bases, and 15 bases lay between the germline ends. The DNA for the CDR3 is TGTGCCAGCAGTGTCGACGGACTTGGGGCAGATACGCAGTATTTT. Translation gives CASSVDGLGADTQYF.

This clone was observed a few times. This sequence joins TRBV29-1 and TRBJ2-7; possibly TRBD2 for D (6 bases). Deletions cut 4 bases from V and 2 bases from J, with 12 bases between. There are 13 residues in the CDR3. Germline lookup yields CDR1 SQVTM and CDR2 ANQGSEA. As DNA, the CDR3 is TGCAGCGTTGCGATCCGGGGGACCTACGAGCAGTACTTC. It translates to CSVAIRGTYEQYF.

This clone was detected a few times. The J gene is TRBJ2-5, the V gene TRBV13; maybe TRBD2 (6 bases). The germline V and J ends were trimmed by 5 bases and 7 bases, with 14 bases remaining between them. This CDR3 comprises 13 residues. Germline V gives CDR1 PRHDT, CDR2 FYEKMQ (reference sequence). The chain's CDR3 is CASSRRGKGTQYF. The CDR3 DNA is TGTGCCAGCAGCCGGCGGGGAAAGGGGACCCAGTACTTC.

In DNA, the CDR3 is TGTGCCAGTAGAAGACAGGGCGAGCAGTACTTC. This sequence encodes CASRRQGEQYF. This chain connects TRBV6-1 to TRBJ2-7; 7 positions agree with TRBD1. CDR3 size: 11 residues. V trimming: 9 bases; J trimming: 6 bases; junction bases outside the gene matches: 5. Germline V gene sequence: CDR1 MNHNS, CDR2 SASEGT.

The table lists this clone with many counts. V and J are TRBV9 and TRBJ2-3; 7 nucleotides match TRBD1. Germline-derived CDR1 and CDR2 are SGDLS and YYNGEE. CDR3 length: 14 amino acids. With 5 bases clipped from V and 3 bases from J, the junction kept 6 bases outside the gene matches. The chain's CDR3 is CASSSRQGTDTQYF. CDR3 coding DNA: TGTGCCAGCAGTTCCAGACAGGGAACAGATACGCAGTATTTT.

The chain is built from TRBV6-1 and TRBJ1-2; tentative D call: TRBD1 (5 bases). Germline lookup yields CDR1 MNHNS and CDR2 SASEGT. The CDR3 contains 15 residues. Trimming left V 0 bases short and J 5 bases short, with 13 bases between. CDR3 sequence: CASSEAPGGGYGYTF. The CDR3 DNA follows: TGTGCCAGCAGTGAAGCGCCCGGGGGGGGTTATGGCTACACCTTC.

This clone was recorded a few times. Here the CDR3 reads CASSLGAADRGYEQYF. CDR3 nucleotide sequence: TGCGCCAGCAGCTTGGGGGCGGCGGACAGGGGGTACGAGCAGTACTTC. The rearrangement links TRBV5-1 to TRBJ2-7; 10 bases map to TRBD1. CDR1 is SGHRS, CDR2 YFSETQ, per germline. Trimming removed 0 bases from V and 4 bases from J; junction bases left unmatched: 7. CDR3 length equals 16 residues.

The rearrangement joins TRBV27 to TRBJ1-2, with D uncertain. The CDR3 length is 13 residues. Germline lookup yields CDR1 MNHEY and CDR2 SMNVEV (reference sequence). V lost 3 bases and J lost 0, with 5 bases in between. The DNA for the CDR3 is TGTGCCAGCAGTTTCGAGTCTAACTATGGCTACACCTTC. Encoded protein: CASSFESNYGYTF.

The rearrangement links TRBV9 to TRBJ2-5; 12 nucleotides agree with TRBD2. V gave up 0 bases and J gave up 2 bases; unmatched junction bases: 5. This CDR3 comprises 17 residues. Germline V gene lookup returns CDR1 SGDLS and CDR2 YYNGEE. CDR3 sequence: CASSVAPGLAGQETQYF. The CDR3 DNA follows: TGTGCCAGCAGCGTAGCCCCAGGACTAGCGGGGCAAGAGACCCAGTACTTC. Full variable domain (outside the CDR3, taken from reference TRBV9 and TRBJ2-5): DSGVTQTPKHLITATGQRVTLRCSPRSGDLSVYWYQQSLDQGLQFLIQYYNGEERAKGNILERFSAQQFPDLHSELNLSSLELGDSALYFCASSVAPGLAGQETQYFGPGTRLLVL.

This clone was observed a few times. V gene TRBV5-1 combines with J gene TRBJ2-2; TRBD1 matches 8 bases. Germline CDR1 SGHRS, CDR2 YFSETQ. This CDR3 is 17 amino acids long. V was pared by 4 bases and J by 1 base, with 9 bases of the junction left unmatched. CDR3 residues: CASSRRTGIQNTGELFF. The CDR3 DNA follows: TGCGCCAGCAGCCGACGGACAGGGATTCAGAACACCGGGGAGCTGTTTTTT.

The CDR3 protein is CASSRGQGSYEQYF. CDR3 sequence (DNA): TGTGCCAGCAGTAGGGGACAGGGATCCTACGAGCAGTACTTC. V and J are TRBV27 and TRBJ2-7; 9 bases are shared with TRBD1. V was pared by 5 bases and J by 1 base, with 3 bases of the junction left unmatched. The CDR3 is 14 residues long. From germline, CDR1 is MNHEY and CDR2 SMNVEV (reference sequence).

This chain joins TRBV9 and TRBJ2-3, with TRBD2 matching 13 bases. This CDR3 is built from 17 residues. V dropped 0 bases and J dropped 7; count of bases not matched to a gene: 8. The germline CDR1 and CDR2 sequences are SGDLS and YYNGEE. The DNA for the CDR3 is TGTGCCAGCAGCGTAGCCCTGACTAGCGGGGGGACGAATACGCAGTATTTT. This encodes CASSVALTSGGTNTQYF.

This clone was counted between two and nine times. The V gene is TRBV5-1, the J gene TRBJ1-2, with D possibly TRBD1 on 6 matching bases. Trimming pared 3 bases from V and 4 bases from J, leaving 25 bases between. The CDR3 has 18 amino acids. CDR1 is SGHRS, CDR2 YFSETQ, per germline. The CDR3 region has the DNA TGCGCCAGCAGCTCAAGCCCTATCCAACGACAGGTGCTCTATGGCTACACCTTC. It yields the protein CASSSSPIQRQVLYGYTF.

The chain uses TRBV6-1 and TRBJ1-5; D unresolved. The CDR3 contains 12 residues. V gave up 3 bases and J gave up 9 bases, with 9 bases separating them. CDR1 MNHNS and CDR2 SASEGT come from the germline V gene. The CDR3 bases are TGTGCCAGCAGTGATCCGGGTCGGCCCCAGCATTTT. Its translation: CASSDPGRPQHF.

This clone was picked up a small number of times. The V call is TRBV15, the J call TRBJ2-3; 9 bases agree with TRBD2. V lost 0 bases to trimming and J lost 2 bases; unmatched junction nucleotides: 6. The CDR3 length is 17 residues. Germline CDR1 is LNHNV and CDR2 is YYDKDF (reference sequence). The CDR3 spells CATSRDLAGLPTDTQYF. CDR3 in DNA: TGTGCCACCAGCAGAGATCTAGCGGGGCTCCCCACAGATACGCAGTATTTT.

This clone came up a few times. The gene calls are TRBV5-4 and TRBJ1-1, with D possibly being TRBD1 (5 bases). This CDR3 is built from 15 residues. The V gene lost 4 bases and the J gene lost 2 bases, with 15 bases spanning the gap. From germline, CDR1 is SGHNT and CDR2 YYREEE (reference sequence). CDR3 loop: CASSPGHSVNTEAFF. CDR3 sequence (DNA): TGTGCCAGCAGCCCCGGACACAGCGTTAACACTGAAGCTTTCTTT.

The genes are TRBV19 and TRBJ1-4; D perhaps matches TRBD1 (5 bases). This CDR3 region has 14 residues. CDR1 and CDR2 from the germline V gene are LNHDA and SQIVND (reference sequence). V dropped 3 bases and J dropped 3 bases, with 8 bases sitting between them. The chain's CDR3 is CASSIGGSNEKLFF. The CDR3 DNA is TGTGCCAGTAGTATCGGGGGATCTAATGAAAAACTGTTTTTT.

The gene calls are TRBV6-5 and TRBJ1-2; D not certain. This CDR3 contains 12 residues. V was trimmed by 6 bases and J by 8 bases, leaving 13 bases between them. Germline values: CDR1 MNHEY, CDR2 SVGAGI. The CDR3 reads CASSDSLKGYTF. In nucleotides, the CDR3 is TGTGCCAGCAGCGATAGTCTTAAGGGCTACACCTTC.

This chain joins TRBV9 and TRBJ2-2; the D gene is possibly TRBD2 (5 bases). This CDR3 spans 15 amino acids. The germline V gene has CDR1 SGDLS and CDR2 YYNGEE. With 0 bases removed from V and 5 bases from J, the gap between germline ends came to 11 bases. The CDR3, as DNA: TGTGCCAGCAGCGTAGCTACTAGTTGGACCGGGGAGCTGTTTTTT. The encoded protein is CASSVATSWTGELFF.

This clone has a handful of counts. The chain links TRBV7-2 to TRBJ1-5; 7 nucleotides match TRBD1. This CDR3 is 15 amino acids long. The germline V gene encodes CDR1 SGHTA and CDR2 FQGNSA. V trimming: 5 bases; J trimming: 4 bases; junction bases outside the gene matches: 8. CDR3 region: CASSTRTGQNQPQHF. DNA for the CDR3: TGTGCCAGCAGCACCCGGACAGGACAGAATCAGCCCCAGCATTTT.

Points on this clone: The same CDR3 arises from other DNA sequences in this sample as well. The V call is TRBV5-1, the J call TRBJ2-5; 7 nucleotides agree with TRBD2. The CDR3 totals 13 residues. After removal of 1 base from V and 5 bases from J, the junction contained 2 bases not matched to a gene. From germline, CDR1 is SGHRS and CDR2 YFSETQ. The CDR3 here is CASSLSGEETQYF. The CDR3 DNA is TGCGCCAGCAGCTTGAGCGGGGAGGAGACCCAGTACTTC.

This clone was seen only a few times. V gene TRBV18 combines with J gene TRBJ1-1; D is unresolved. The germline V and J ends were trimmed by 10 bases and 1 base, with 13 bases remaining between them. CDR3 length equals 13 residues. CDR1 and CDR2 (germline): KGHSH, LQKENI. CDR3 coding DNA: TGTGCCAACTCCAGGTCCGGGAACACTGAAGCTTTCTTT. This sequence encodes CANSRSGNTEAFF. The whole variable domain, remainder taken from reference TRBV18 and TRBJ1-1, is NAGVMQNPRHLVRRRGQEARLRCSPMKGHSHVYWYRQLPEEGLKFMVYLQKENIIDESGMPKERFSAEFPKEGPSILRIQQVVRGDSAAYFCANSRSGNTEAFFGQGTRLTVV.